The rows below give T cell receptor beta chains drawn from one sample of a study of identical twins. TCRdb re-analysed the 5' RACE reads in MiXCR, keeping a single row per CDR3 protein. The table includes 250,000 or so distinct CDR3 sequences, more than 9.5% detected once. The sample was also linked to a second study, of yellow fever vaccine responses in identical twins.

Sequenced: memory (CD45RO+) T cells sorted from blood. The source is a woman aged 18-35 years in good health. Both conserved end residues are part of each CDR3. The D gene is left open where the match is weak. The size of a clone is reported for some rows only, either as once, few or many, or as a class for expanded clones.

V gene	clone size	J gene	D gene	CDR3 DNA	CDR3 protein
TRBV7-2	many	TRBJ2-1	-	TGTGCCAGCAGCTACGACTGGGGGAGCGATGAGCAGTTCTTC	CASSYDWGSDEQFF
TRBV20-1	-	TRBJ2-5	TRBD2	TGCAGTGCTAGCCCCGGGGGGGCCTTGGAGACCCAGTACTTC	CSASPGGALETQYF
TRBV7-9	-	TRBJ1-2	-	TGTGCCAGCAGCCCCTGGCCCGGTGAGAGCTATGGCTACACCTTC	CASSPWPGESYGYTF
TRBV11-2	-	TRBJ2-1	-	TGTGCCAGCAGCCCCAGGGGTTTGTATGAGCAGTTCTTC	CASSPRGLYEQFF
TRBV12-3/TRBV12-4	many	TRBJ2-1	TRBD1	TGTGCCAGCAGTGGGGACAGCCCCTACAATGAGCAGTTCTTC	CASSGDSPYNEQFF
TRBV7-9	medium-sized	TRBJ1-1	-	TGTGCCAGCAGAGGACCGGACAGAGTGAACACTGAAGCTTTCTTT	CASRGPDRVNTEAFF
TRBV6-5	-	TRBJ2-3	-	TGTGCCAGCAGTTCAGGGAATTCGGGCACAGATACGCAGTATTTT	CASSSGNSGTDTQYF
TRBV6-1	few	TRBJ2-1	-	TGTGCCAGCAGTCAGAGCCTTTTAGGGGAGCAGTTCTTC	CASSQSLLGEQFF
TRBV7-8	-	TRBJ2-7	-	TGTGCCAGCAGCTTCCTAGAGGTCTCAAGGGAGCAGTACTTC	CASSFLEVSREQYF
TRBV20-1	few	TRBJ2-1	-	TGCAGTGCTAGAGATCCGGCTAGCTGGTACAATGAGCAGTTCTTC	CSARDPASWYNEQFF
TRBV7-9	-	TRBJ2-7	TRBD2	TGTGCCAGCAGCCTAGCGGGAGGGGGGATCTACGAGCAGTACTTC	CASSLAGGGIYEQYF
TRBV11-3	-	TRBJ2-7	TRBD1	TGTGCCAGCAGCTTAGGTCAGGGGGTCGTGGACGAGCAGTACTTC	CASSLGQGVVDEQYF
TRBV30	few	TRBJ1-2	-	TGTGCCTGGAGTGAGAACTTGGGGGCTTATGGCTACACCTTC	CAWSENLGAYGYTF
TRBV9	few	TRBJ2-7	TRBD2	TGTGCCAGCAGCGTAGGTGGGAGGGCCGTTGCCGAGCAGTACTTC	CASSVGGRAVAEQYF
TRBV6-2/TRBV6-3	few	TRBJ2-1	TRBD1	TGTGCCAGCAGACCCACGACAGGGGTGTCGGGCCATGAGCAGTTCTTC	CASRPTTGVSGHEQFF
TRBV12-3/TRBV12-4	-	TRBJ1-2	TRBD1	TGTGCCAGCAGCCGACAGGGGGCGCGGGGCTACACCTTC	CASSRQGARGYTF
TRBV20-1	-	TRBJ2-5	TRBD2	TGCAGTGCCAGCGGGGGGCGGGATTTAGAGACCCAGTACTTC	CSASGGRDLETQYF
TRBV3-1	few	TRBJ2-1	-	TGTGCCAGCAGCCAATTAGAAGCTATGGACAATGAGCAGTTCTTC	CASSQLEAMDNEQFF
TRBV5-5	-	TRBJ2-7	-	TGTGCCAGCAGCTCCACAATATACGAGCAGTACTTC	CASSSTIYEQYF
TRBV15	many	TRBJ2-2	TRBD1	TGTGCCACCAGCACTGGACAGGACACCGGGGAGCTGTTTTTT	CATSTGQDTGELFF
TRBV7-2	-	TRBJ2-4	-	TGTGCCAGCAGCCCAAGGGGCAAAAACATTCAGTACTTC	CASSPRGKNIQYF
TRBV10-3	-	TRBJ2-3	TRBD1	TGTGCCATCAGTCCGGGACAGGGGACAGATACGCAGTATTTT	CAISPGQGTDTQYF